This T cell receptor (beta chain) came from a study of CD8+ T cells in alopecia areata. General study points: Expanded CD8+ clones among the top 100, and scalp clonality, were significantly decreased by tofacitinib. Scalp sample sequencing also detects resident alphabeta T cells of normal skin. Shared TCR sequences were less clear between patients than in mice, possibly partly from HLA diversity.

Extracted RNA was reverse transcribed, and the resulting cDNA served as sequencing template. The protocol was immunoSEQ multiplex PCR, while the TCRdb copy is restricted to in-frame clones and leaves out a portion. The repertoire holds 150,000 to 200,000 clones, 55% to 70% seen once, with 4.5% to 6% in the top ten. Germline CDR1 and CDR2: MNHEY and SVGAGI. CDR3 length: 12 residues. V lost 6 bases and J lost 2, with 7 bases in between. Concerning this clone: Its antigen is not known.

As to treatment: oral pan-JAK inhibitor, 5-10 mg twice daily. This sample comprised CD4+ T cells sorted from blood, obtained at week 24, from a patient treated with tofacitinib. The source of this sequence is a human donor with alopecia areata. This chain connects TRBV6-5 to TRBJ2-5; tentatively, D is TRBD1 (5 bases). The CDR3 loop reads CASRTAQETQYF. For the CDR3, the DNA is TGTGCCAGCAGGACAGCTCAAGAGACCCAGTACTTC.